The 24 T cell receptor beta chains reported below all come from one sample, sequenced in a study of shared clonotypes between healthy human individuals. Clones were sequenced by immunoSEQ multiplex PCR, and TCRdb holds only the in-frame ones, with some missing. This sample yields 2.5 million or so clones, of which about 92% are seen a single time; around 0.14% belongs to the top ten. Sequencing was carried out using naive CD4+ T cells sorted from blood. Subset denoted: CD45RA+ positively selected. The receptors were sampled from a young man in good health.

The chain combines TRBV4-3 with TRBJ1-4, with D perhaps TRBD1 (6 bases). Looked up from germline, CDR1 is LGHNA and CDR2 is YSLEER. The V end was cut by 0 bases, the J end by 13 bases, with 15 bases between. The CDR3 spans 14 residues. For the CDR3, the DNA is TGCGCCAGCAGCCAAGAAGGAACCGCAGGGGTACTGTTTTTT. The encoded protein is CASSQEGTAGVLFF.

The CDR3: CASGQGGVFDYGYTF. The CDR3 DNA sequence: TGTGCCAGTGGACAGGGGGGGGTGTTTGACTATGGCTACACCTTC. V is TRBV2 and J is TRBJ1-2; 10 positions agree with TRBD1. In germline, CDR1 is SNHLY, CDR2 FYNNEI. J lost 3 bases, V lost 9 bases, and 10 bases had no gene match. The CDR3 length is 15 residues. Drawing the rest from reference TRBV2 and TRBJ1-2, the complete variable domain is EPEVTQTPSHQVTQMGQEVILRCVPISNHLYFYWYRQILGQKVEFLVSFYNNEISEKSEIFDDQFSVERPDGSNFTLKIRSTKLEDSAMYFCASGQGGVFDYGYTFGSGTRLTVV.

This rearrangement joins TRBV27 to TRBJ2-7, with no clear D. The CDR3 spans 10 residues. CDR1 and CDR2 from the germline V gene are MNHEY and SMNVEV (reference sequence). Deletions cut 3 bases from V and 6 bases from J, with 3 bases between. Written as DNA, the CDR3 is TGTGCCAGCAGTTTTTCCGAGCAGTACTTC. It translates to CASSFSEQYF.

The chain is built from TRBV10-3 and TRBJ1-1; the D is unclear. Trimming cost V 5 bases and J 4 bases, with 11 bases left between them. CDR1 is ENHRY and CDR2 is SYGVKD in the germline V gene. CDR3 length: 13 residues. CDR3 residues: CAISLDGSTEAFF. The CDR3 DNA reads as TGTGCCATCAGTTTGGACGGGAGCACTGAAGCTTTCTTT.

This chain connects TRBV5-8 to TRBJ1-6; D is undetermined. Trimming took off 0 bases at V and 7 bases at J, with 14 bases between the two ends. The CDR3 is made up of 16 amino acids. Germline V lookup: CDR1 SGHTS, CDR2 YDEGEE. The CDR3 spells CASSLEVIIGNSPLHF. For the CDR3, the DNA is TGTGCCAGCAGCTTGGAGGTTATCATCGGGAATTCACCCCTCCACTTT.

This sequence joins TRBV2 and TRBJ1-1; D is uncertain. The CDR3 extends over 13 amino acids. Germline V gives CDR1 SNHLY, CDR2 FYNNEI. The ends were cut back, 5 bases at V and 0 bases at J, with 7 bases in the middle. The CDR3 protein is CASSLLMNTEAFF. CDR3 coding DNA: TGTGCCAGCAGTTTACTGATGAACACTGAAGCTTTCTTT.

V gene TRBV29-1 combines with J gene TRBJ2-1; TRBD2 matches at 8 bases. J was trimmed by 5 bases and V by 7 bases; bases with no gene match: 7. The CDR3 is 13 residues long. Germline V gene lookup returns CDR1 SQVTM and CDR2 ANQGSEA. The CDR3 DNA reads as TGCAGCGGGACCGGGACTAGTAACAATGAGCAGTTCTTC. It translates to CSGTGTSNNEQFF.

The chain is built from TRBV9 and TRBJ2-5; TRBD1 agrees at 10 bases. CDR3 size: 14 residues. The trim removed 0 bases at V and 4 bases at J, leaving 0 bases unmatched. From germline, CDR1 is SGDLS and CDR2 YYNGEE. The CDR3, as DNA: TGTGCCAGCAGCGTAGGGGACAGGGGAGAGACCCAGTACTTC. Residues: CASSVGDRGETQYF.

The V call is TRBV10-3, the J call TRBJ1-4; possibly TRBD1 for D (6 bases). V lost 8 bases to trimming and J lost 0 bases, with 7 bases between them. This CDR3 contains 13 residues. The germline CDR1 and CDR2 sequences are ENHRY and SYGVKD. The CDR3 sequence: CAIAGATNEKLFF. As DNA, the CDR3 is TGTGCCATCGCAGGGGCAACTAATGAAAAACTGTTTTTT.

The chain couples TRBV6-5 to TRBJ2-2; 8 bases agree with TRBD1. Germline loops: CDR1 MNHEY, CDR2 SVGAGI. The V and J ends lost 7 bases and 5 bases, in that order; junction bases with no gene match: 9. The CDR3 covers 15 residues. CDR3 coding DNA: TGTGCCAGCATGGACCCAGGGGGCCGGACCGGGGAGCTGTTTTTT. Translated: CASMDPGGRTGELFF.

V is TRBV6-1 and J is TRBJ2-2, with D uncertain. Per the germline V gene, CDR1 is MNHNS and CDR2 is SASEGT. With 0 bases removed from V and 5 bases from J, the gap between germline ends came to 4 bases. This CDR3 is 13 amino acids long. The CDR3 DNA reads TGTGCCAGCAGTGAAGCCCAGACCGGGGAGCTGTTTTTT. Protein product: CASSEAQTGELFF.

V is TRBV4-1 and J is TRBJ1-1; no definite D call. CDR1 and CDR2 from the germline V gene are MGHRA and YSYEKL. The CDR3 consists of 14 residues. Trimming took 1 base from V and 3 from J, leaving 9 bases between them. CDR3: CASSQVGYDTEAFF. In DNA form, the CDR3 reads TGCGCCAGCAGCCAAGTGGGGTATGACACTGAAGCTTTCTTT.

The rearrangement uses TRBV5-6 and TRBJ2-7; 8 bases are shared with TRBD1. This CDR3 comprises 14 residues. The ends lost 0 bases at V and 3 bases at J; junction bases unmatched: 2. Germline lookup yields CDR1 SGHDT and CDR2 YYEEEE. Written as DNA, the CDR3 is TGTGCCAGCAGCTTGGGGACAGGGATCTACGAGCAGTACTTC. It is translated as CASSLGTGIYEQYF.

Details on this clone: Other DNA sequences in the same sample also yield this CDR3. The V and J genes are TRBV5-1 and TRBJ2-2, with a weak D call TRBD2 (6 bases). Trimming took off 1 base at V and 8 bases at J, with 9 bases between the two ends. The CDR3 covers 13 residues. Germline values: CDR1 SGHRS, CDR2 YFSETQ. CDR3 residues: CASSLSGTGELFF. Here the CDR3 DNA reads TGCGCCAGCAGCTTGTCCGGGACTGGGGAGCTGTTTTTT.

This clone occurred once. The chain links TRBV9 to TRBJ2-3; possibly TRBD2 for D (7 bases). The CDR3 extends over 17 amino acids. V was trimmed by 0 bases and J by 3 bases, leaving 17 bases between them. Germline CDR1 SGDLS, CDR2 YYNGEE. In DNA form, the CDR3 reads TGTGCCAGCAGCGTAGAGGTTGGGAGGGGGGCGACAGATACGCAGTATTTT. This codes for CASSVEVGRGATDTQYF.

The CDR3 DNA reads as TGTGCCAGCTCACCATCGTCCCGTCCAGGGGGTTTCGGTACAGATACGCAGTATTTT. Translated, it gives CASSPSSRPGGFGTDTQYF. The rearrangement links TRBV18 to TRBJ2-3, with 7 bases identical to TRBD1. In germline, CDR1 is KGHSH, CDR2 LQKENI. The CDR3 contains 19 residues. After removal of 2 bases from V and 3 bases from J, the junction contained 17 bases not matched to a gene.

Details on this clone: The same CDR3 also results from other DNA sequences found in this sample. The chain employs TRBV5-1 and TRBJ2-2; D not resolved. The germline V gene encodes CDR1 SGHRS and CDR2 YFSETQ. The CDR3 runs to 14 residues. V lost 4 bases and J lost 1, with 8 bases in between. The chain's CDR3 is CASSLGQNTGELFF. CDR3 DNA: TGCGCCAGCAGCCTTGGGCAGAACACCGGGGAGCTGTTTTTT.

The V gene is TRBV10-3, the J gene TRBJ2-3, with 10 bases that match TRBD2. The junction had 4 bases not matched to a gene; V was cut back by 8 bases and J by 5 bases. The germline V gene has CDR1 ENHRY and CDR2 SYGVKD. The CDR3 has 13 residues. The DNA for the CDR3 is TGTGCCATCTCTAGCGGGAGTGAAGATACGCAGTATTTT. Translation: CAISSGSEDTQYF.

The chain uses TRBV6-6 and TRBJ2-7; TRBD1 is a possible D gene (6 bases). The CDR3 sequence is 15 residues long. V lost 7 bases to trimming and J lost 3 bases, with 19 bases between them. CDR1 is MNHNY and CDR2 is SVGAGI in the germline V gene (reference sequence). CDR3 loop: CASTLPPTGRYEQYF. CDR3 in DNA: TGTGCCAGCACCCTCCCCCCTACAGGGCGCTACGAGCAGTACTTC.

CDR3 nucleotides: TGTGCCAGCAGCTTAGTCAGACAGGACTCTAACTATGGCTACACCTTC. Residues: CASSLVRQDSNYGYTF. The chain carries TRBV11-2 and TRBJ1-2; the D gene is possibly TRBD1 (6 bases). The V end lost 1 base, the J end lost 0 bases, and 12 bases lay between the germline ends. Germline V gene data show CDR1 as SGHAT and CDR2 as FQNNGV. This CDR3 has 16 amino acids.

The chain joins TRBV10-2 to TRBJ1-1; 7 nucleotides agree with TRBD1. The CDR3 has 15 amino acids. Trimming removed 7 bases from V and 0 bases from J; junction bases left unmatched: 8. Looked up from germline, CDR1 is WSHSY and CDR2 is SAAADI. The CDR3 DNA is TGCGCCAGCAAGTACCAGGGGGGGATGAACACTGAAGCTTTCTTT. It encodes CASKYQGGMNTEAFF.

The chain couples TRBV29-1 to TRBJ1-1; D is perhaps TRBD1 (6 bases). This CDR3 is 15 amino acids long. Germline V gene lookup returns CDR1 SQVTM and CDR2 ANQGSEA. V lost 3 bases, J lost 1 base, and 15 bases lay in between. CDR3 in DNA: TGCAGCGTTGACAAGAGACAGGTGACGAACACTGAAGCTTTCTTT. This codes for CSVDKRQVTNTEAFF.

The chain has TRBV28 and TRBJ2-7, with D unclear. Germline CDR1 is MDHEN and CDR2 is SYDVKM. This CDR3 spans 13 amino acids. Trimming left V 4 bases short and J 2 bases short, with 9 bases between. CDR3 residues: CASSSTLPYEQYF. The CDR3 nucleotides are TGTGCCAGCAGTTCGACCCTGCCCTACGAGCAGTACTTC. Full variable domain (rest looked up from reference TRBV28 and TRBJ2-7): DVKVTQSSRYLVKRTGEKVFLECVQDMDHENMFWYRQDPGLGLRLIYFSYDVKMKEKGDIPEGYSVSREKKERFSLILESASTNQTSMYLCASSSTLPYEQYFGPGTRLTVT.

The genes are TRBV10-1 and TRBJ2-7; tentative D call: TRBD2 (5 bases). This CDR3 is 12 amino acids long. V was cut by 5 bases and J by 7 bases, with 12 bases left in between. Germline CDR1 and CDR2: WNHNN and SYGVQD (reference sequence). CDR3 loop: CASSSGRGEQYF. The CDR3 region has the DNA TGCGCCAGCAGTAGTGGTCGGGGAGAGCAGTACTTC.